The 8 T cell receptor beta chains given below trace back to one sample, sequenced in a study of T cell repertoires in cytomegalovirus infection. For these TCRs, the target antigens are not known. MiXCR, applied by TCRdb to the reads, yields one record per CDR3 protein. The sample has about a million distinct CDR3 sequences, roughly 30% seen once; the top ten hold roughly an eighth. The material sequenced was cultured CD8+ T cells from PBMCs, taken from culture after CMV antigen stimulation. Receptors originate from a human donor in good health (CMV status not recorded). Some clones in this sample may be carry-over from other donors' samples.

The V and J genes are TRBV29-1 and TRBJ2-1, with TRBD1 matching over 11 bases. The V gene end was trimmed by 1 base and the J gene end by 8 bases; junction bases not matched to a gene: 4. The CDR3 sequence is 14 residues long. CDR1 and CDR2 (germline): SQVTM, ANQGSEA. CDR3 in DNA: TGCAGCGTTGAAGGTCGGGACAGGGGGGATGAGCAGTTCTTC. Protein: CSVEGRDRGDEQFF.

The CDR3 reads CSAAFGDSSYNEQFF. The CDR3 DNA reads as TGCAGTGCTGCCTTCGGGGACAGTTCCTACAATGAGCAGTTCTTC. The J gene is TRBJ2-1, the V gene TRBV20-1; 7 nucleotides line up with TRBD1. The V segment lost 5 bases and the J segment 1 base; nucleotides outside the gene matches: 8. This CDR3 comprises 15 residues. The V gene's germline CDR1 is DFQATT and CDR2 SNEGSKA (reference sequence).

On this clonotype itself: A junction boundary mismatches the germline segment, possibly from a read error. The chain couples TRBV7-6 to TRBJ2-5; D may be TRBD1 (5 bases). CDR3 length: 15 amino acids. CDR1 and CDR2 from the germline V gene are SGHVS and FNYEAQ. CDR3 nucleotide sequence: TGTGTCAGCAGCTTAGAGTGGGGCCGCGTGGAGACCCAGTACTTC. It yields the protein CVSSLEWGRVETQYF.

This clonotype was seen at least ten times. This rearrangement joins TRBV7-6 to TRBJ2-1; weak D call: TRBD2 (5 bases). Per the germline V gene, CDR1 is SGHVS and CDR2 is FNYEAQ. CDR3 size: 13 residues. Trimming pared 3 bases from V and 5 bases from J, leaving 8 bases between. The CDR3: CASSFLADNEQFF. In nucleotides, the CDR3 is TGTGCCAGCAGCTTTCTAGCAGACAATGAGCAGTTCTTC.

This clonotype has a handful of counts. This chain uses TRBV19 with TRBJ2-7; no clear D. This CDR3 is 14 amino acids long. Germline V lookup: CDR1 LNHDA, CDR2 SQIVND (reference sequence). Trimming cost V 4 bases and J 3 bases, with 13 bases left between them. DNA for the CDR3: TGTGCCAGTAGTACCGGGCCCTCGGGCTACGAGCAGTACTTC. This translates into CASSTGPSGYEQYF.

This clonotype turned up a few times. The chain links TRBV20-1 to TRBJ2-3, with D maybe TRBD2 (5 bases). Germline V CDR1 and CDR2: DFQATT, SNEGSKA (reference sequence). This CDR3 spans 14 amino acids. Deletions cut 5 bases from V and 3 bases from J, with 15 bases between. CDR3 in DNA: TGCAGTGCTCAGACGGGGATACTTACAGATACGCAGTATTTT. This translates into CSAQTGILTDTQYF.

The chain employs TRBV4-1 and TRBJ2-1, with 14 nucleotides matching TRBD2. The length of the CDR3 is 18 residues. In germline, CDR1 is MGHRA, CDR2 YSYEKL. J was trimmed by 5 bases and V by 4 bases; bases with no gene match: 10. CDR3 nucleotides: TGCGCCAGCAGCCTCCGGACTAGCGGGGGGCTCGCTCACAATGAGCAGTTCTTC. Translated: CASSLRTSGGLAHNEQFF.

The V and J genes are TRBV29-1 and TRBJ1-2; 7 nucleotides match TRBD1. Germline lookup yields CDR1 SQVTM and CDR2 ANQGSEA. The length of the CDR3 is 13 residues. J lost 4 bases, V lost 4 bases, and 6 bases had no gene match. The CDR3 sequence: CSVGPGQPYGYTF. CDR3 DNA: TGCAGCGTTGGTCCGGGACAGCCCTATGGCTACACCTTC. The complete variable domain, with remaining parts taken from reference TRBV29-1 and TRBJ1-2, reads SAVISQKPSRDICQRGTSLTIQCQVDSQVTMMFWYRQQPGQSLTLIATANQGSEATYESGFVIDKFPISRPNLTFSTLTVSNMSPEDSSIYLCSVGPGQPYGYTFGSGTRLTVV.